These T cell receptor beta chains were read from a single sample in a study of T cell responses to AZD1222 COVID-19 vaccine. The data were produced by immunoSEQ multiplex PCR, yet TCRdb's version contains in-frame clones alone and is incomplete. The sample contains 50,000 or so clones, about 90% of which appear only once. The specimen comprised peripheral blood, sampled on day 0 of AZD1222 vaccination. The receptors shown here come from an adult in good health. CDR3s include the opening cysteine and the closing phenylalanine or tryptophan. The order of the fields is D gene, J gene, V gene, clone size, CDR3 DNA, CDR3 protein. D genes are given only for firm matches. Clone size, where shown, is once, few, many, or a class for clones that have expanded.

D gene: TRBD1; J gene: TRBJ1-3; V gene: TRBV11-2; clone size: .; CDR3 DNA: TGTGCCAGCAGCTTAGGCAGGGGGCTCCTTTACCCCTCTGGAAACACCATATATTTT; CDR3 protein: CASSLGRGLLYPSGNTIYF
D gene: .; J gene: TRBJ2-7; V gene: TRBV12-3/TRBV12-4; clone size: .; CDR3 DNA: TGTGCCAGCAGTTTGACAGCCTACGAGCAGTACTTC; CDR3 protein: CASSLTAYEQYF
D gene: .; J gene: TRBJ2-2; V gene: TRBV7-2; clone size: once; CDR3 DNA: TGTGCCAGCAGCTCCTTGAACACCGGGGAGCTGTTTTTT; CDR3 protein: CASSSLNTGELFF
D gene: .; J gene: TRBJ1-1; V gene: TRBV12-3/TRBV12-4; clone size: .; CDR3 DNA: TGTGCCAGCAGTTTTAGGGGGAACACTGAAGCTTTCTTT; CDR3 protein: CASSFRGNTEAFF
D gene: .; J gene: TRBJ2-5; V gene: TRBV19; clone size: .; CDR3 DNA: TGTGCCAGTAGTTCAGGGGTGGGGGAGACCCAGTACTTC; CDR3 protein: CASSSGVGETQYF
D gene: .; J gene: TRBJ1-1; V gene: TRBV5-1; clone size: .; CDR3 DNA: TGCGCCAGCAGCTTAGGTACAGGGCCTAACACTGAAGCTTTCTTT; CDR3 protein: CASSLGTGPNTEAFF
D gene: .; J gene: TRBJ1-2; V gene: TRBV19; clone size: .; CDR3 DNA: TGTGCCACTGCGGCACAGGGAAACTATGGCTACACCTTC; CDR3 protein: CATAAQGNYGYTF
D gene: TRBD1; J gene: TRBJ1-2; V gene: TRBV18; clone size: .; CDR3 DNA: TGTGCCAGCTCACTGCGACTACAGGGGACGGGGGGCTACACCTTC; CDR3 protein: CASSLRLQGTGGYTF
D gene: .; J gene: TRBJ2-7; V gene: TRBV6-5; clone size: .; CDR3 DNA: TGTGCCAGTACAAACAGGCTTAGCTCCTACGAGCAGTACTTC; CDR3 protein: CASTNRLSSYEQYF
D gene: TRBD2; J gene: TRBJ2-3; V gene: TRBV5-5; clone size: .; CDR3 DNA: TGTGCCAGCAGCTTTGAACTAGCGGCCACAGATACGCAGTATTTT; CDR3 protein: CASSFELAATDTQYF
D gene: .; J gene: TRBJ1-5; V gene: TRBV5-5; clone size: .; CDR3 DNA: TGTGCCAGCAGCTTGTCGGGGGGGAATCAGCCCCAGCATTTT; CDR3 protein: CASSLSGGNQPQHF
D gene: TRBD1; J gene: TRBJ2-7; V gene: TRBV19; clone size: .; CDR3 DNA: TGTGCCAGTAGTATACCGGGACAGACTTACGAGCAGTACTTC; CDR3 protein: CASSIPGQTYEQYF
D gene: .; J gene: TRBJ2-1; V gene: TRBV5-1; clone size: .; CDR3 DNA: TGCGCCAGCAGCTTGGGAATTGAGAATGAGCAGTTCTTC; CDR3 protein: CASSLGIENEQFF
D gene: .; J gene: TRBJ1-2; V gene: TRBV7-2; clone size: .; CDR3 DNA: TGTGCCAGCAGCTTAGATTTCGCAGGGACTAGCGGCTACACCTTC; CDR3 protein: CASSLDFAGTSGYTF
D gene: .; J gene: TRBJ2-6; V gene: TRBV4-2; clone size: .; CDR3 DNA: TGTGCCAGCAGCCAAGTGGCAGGGACTGGGGCCAACGTCCTGACTTTC; CDR3 protein: CASSQVAGTGANVLTF
D gene: .; J gene: TRBJ1-4; V gene: TRBV7-9; clone size: .; CDR3 DNA: TGTGCCAGCAGCCTGGCTGGGGTTAACGGTGAAAAACTGTTTTTT; CDR3 protein: CASSLAGVNGEKLFF
D gene: TRBD1; J gene: TRBJ1-2; V gene: TRBV27; clone size: .; CDR3 DNA: TGTGCCAGCAGTTTTGGGGACAGGCTAGTTGGTGGCTACACCTTC; CDR3 protein: CASSFGDRLVGGYTF
D gene: TRBD2; J gene: TRBJ2-1; V gene: TRBV14; clone size: .; CDR3 DNA: TGTGCCAGCAGCCGCCCTAGCGGGAGGCAATACAATGAGCAGTTCTTC; CDR3 protein: CASSRPSGRQYNEQFF
D gene: TRBD1; J gene: TRBJ1-2; V gene: TRBV11-3; clone size: .; CDR3 DNA: TGTGCCAGCAGCGTGGACAGGGGAGACTATGGCTACACCTTC; CDR3 protein: CASSVDRGDYGYTF
D gene: TRBD1; J gene: TRBJ2-2; V gene: TRBV9; clone size: .; CDR3 DNA: TGTGCCAGCAGCGTTCGACCGACAGGGGGCACCGGGGAGCTGTTTTTT; CDR3 protein: CASSVRPTGGTGELFF
D gene: TRBD2; J gene: TRBJ2-5; V gene: TRBV5-1; clone size: once; CDR3 DNA: TGCGCCAGCAGCTTGGGGACTAGCGGGAGAGTCTTAGAGACCCAGTACTTC; CDR3 protein: CASSLGTSGRVLETQYF
D gene: .; J gene: TRBJ1-3; V gene: TRBV7-8; clone size: .; CDR3 DNA: TGTGCCAGCAGCTTAGGTATCTCCGGAAACACCATATATTTT; CDR3 protein: CASSLGISGNTIYF
D gene: TRBD1; J gene: TRBJ2-3; V gene: TRBV29-1; clone size: .; CDR3 DNA: TGCAGCGTTGAGGGTGGGGACAGGGTCGGCACAGATACGCAGTATTTT; CDR3 protein: CSVEGGDRVGTDTQYF
D gene: .; J gene: TRBJ2-1; V gene: TRBV11-3; clone size: .; CDR3 DNA: TGTGCCAGCAGCTTAGGCGGGGCCAATGAGCAGTTCTTC; CDR3 protein: CASSLGGANEQFF
D gene: TRBD2; J gene: TRBJ2-3; V gene: TRBV10-2; clone size: once; CDR3 DNA: TGCGCCAGCAGTGATAGGGCGGGAGGGACAGATACGCAGTATTTT; CDR3 protein: CASSDRAGGTDTQYF
D gene: TRBD2; J gene: TRBJ2-1; V gene: TRBV11-3; clone size: .; CDR3 DNA: TGTGCCAGCAGCTTAGTTCTCGGGCGGGAGGGTCCATACAATGAGCAGTTCTTC; CDR3 protein: CASSLVLGREGPYNEQFF
D gene: TRBD2; J gene: TRBJ2-7; V gene: TRBV3-1/TRBV3-2; clone size: once; CDR3 DNA: TGTGCCAGCAGCCAACTACTAGCGGGCTCTTACGAGCAGTACTTC; CDR3 protein: CASSQLLAGSYEQYF